This TCR beta chain stems from a study of cytomegalovirus exposure and HLA in healthy donors. PCR used 60 Vbeta primers and 13 Jbeta primers. Assay: immunoSEQ multiplex PCR; the TCRdb copy retains only in-frame clones and omits some. Of 150,000 to 200,000 clones in the sample, 84% were seen once. Study findings and constraints: Trimming of TCR beta V- and J-genes showed a link, identified in a later analysis, to a missense DCLRE1C variant.

The germline V gene has CDR1 GTSNPN and CDR2 SVGIG (reference sequence). The ends lost 2 bases at V and 5 bases at J; junction bases unmatched: 12. There are 17 residues in the CDR3. Of note for this clone: Its cognate antigen is unknown.

The TCR originated in a boy younger than 18 in good health and CMV-seronegative. The V and J genes are TRBV30 and TRBJ1-6; 7 bases are shared with TRBD1. The sequencing sample was made of PBMCs. CDR3 region: CAWSLQQGFANNSPLHF. CDR3 bases: TGTGCCTGGAGTTTACAACAGGGGTTCGCCAATAATTCACCCCTCCACTTT.